This passage covers 29 T cell receptor beta chains from one sample sequenced in a study of CXCR3-negative and CXCR3-positive naive CD8 T cells. Their recognized antigens are unknown. General study findings and limits: Greater hydrophobicity was found in TRB CDR3s of CXCR3-positive naive cells than of CXCR3-negative naive cells.

TRB cDNA was prepared as libraries by UMI-labeled 5' RACE. TCRdb reanalyzed the 5' RACE reads, giving one entry per CDR3 protein sequence and no DNA. Its table records around 150,000 distinct CDR3 sequences. Sequencing was carried out using naive CXCR3+ CD8+ T cells from blood. The subset denotes: CD45RO-CCR7+CD27+CD95- naive CD8+ T cells expressing CXCR3 (TNR3+). The source of these receptors is a human donor in good health. Some clones in this sample may be carry-over from other donors' samples.

This chain links TRBV12-3 or TRBV12-4 with TRBJ2-1; lacking DNA, the TRBD2 call made by TCRdb goes unchecked. There are 16 residues in the CDR3. CDR3 protein: CASSLRASGAYNEQFF.

This chain joins TRBV28 and TRBJ2-7; TCRdb's D call of TRBD2 is untestable without DNA. CDR1 is MDHEN, CDR2 SYDVKM, per germline. CDR3 length: 15 residues. The CDR3 loop reads CATADSGRSIYEQYF.

CDR3 sequence reads: CASSQGTGPYNEQFF. The rearrangement joins TRBV14 to TRBJ2-1; TCRdb gives TRBD1 as the D gene, but with no DNA this cannot be confirmed. CDR1 is SGHDN and CDR2 is FVKESK in the germline V gene. CDR3 length equals 15 residues.

This chain joins TRBV11-2 and TRBJ1-1; TCRdb picks TRBD1, but there is no DNA to check that call. The CDR3 length is 13 residues. Germline V gene data show CDR1 as SGHAT and CDR2 as FQNNGV. The chain's CDR3 is CASSSGQNTEAFF. Full variable domain (rest looked up from reference TRBV11-2 and TRBJ1-1): EAGVAQSPRYKIIEKRQSVAFWCNPISGHATLYWYQQILGQGPKLLIQFQNNGVVDDSQLPKDRFSAERLKGVDSTLKIQPAKLEDSAVYLCASSSGQNTEAFFGQGTRLTVV.

This sequence joins TRBV3-1 and TRBJ2-1; TCRdb returns TRBD2, unconfirmable since there is no DNA. Looked up from germline, CDR1 is LGHDT and CDR2 is YNNKEL (reference sequence). This CDR3 is built from 13 residues. The CDR3 is CASSHAGAEEQFF.

V is TRBV4-2 and J is TRBJ2-5; TCRdb calls TRBD2, which cannot be checked without DNA. Germline V gene sequence: CDR1 LGHNA, CDR2 YNFKEQ. This CDR3 region has 17 residues. This chain's CDR3 is CASSQVSPSGVKETQYF.

The chain is built from TRBV25-1 and TRBJ2-3. This CDR3 spans 13 amino acids. Germline V gene sequence: CDR1 MGHDK, CDR2 SYGVNS. This CDR3 reads CASRILGTDTQYF.

The chain's CDR3 is CSADTSGGAYEQYF. This chain uses TRBV20-1 with TRBJ2-7; with no DNA, the TCRdb D assignment of TRBD2 cannot be verified. Looked up from germline, CDR1 is DFQATT and CDR2 is SNEGSKA (reference sequence). The CDR3 consists of 14 residues.

This rearrangement joins TRBV28 to TRBJ2-2; the TRBD1 assignment by TCRdb is unverifiable without DNA. This CDR3 spans 15 amino acids. Germline V gives CDR1 MDHEN, CDR2 SYDVKM. This CDR3 is CASSLRQGWNGELFF.

V and J are TRBV6-5 and TRBJ2-3. The germline gives CDR1 MNHEY, CDR2 SVGAGI. The CDR3 extends over 14 amino acids. The CDR3: CASSYSASVDTQYF.

The chain employs TRBV20-1 and TRBJ2-5; TCRdb names TRBD1, which stays unverified in the absence of DNA. This CDR3 region has 13 residues. The germline gives CDR1 DFQATT, CDR2 SNEGSKA (reference sequence). The CDR3 sequence is CSAQDRAPETQYF.

The gene calls are TRBV27 and TRBJ2-7. The germline V gene has CDR1 MNHEY and CDR2 SMNVEV (reference sequence). The CDR3 extends over 13 amino acids. The CDR3 loop is CASSFSSTYEQYF.

This chain connects TRBV4-1 to TRBJ1-1. The CDR3 spans 15 residues. CDR1 is MGHRA and CDR2 is YSYEKL in the germline V gene. The CDR3 spells CASSHPREGVTEAFF.

The rearrangement joins TRBV7-9 to TRBJ1-4; TCRdb picks TRBD1, but there is no DNA to check that call. The CDR3 spans 16 residues. CDR1 and CDR2 (germline): SEHNR, FQNEAQ (reference sequence). This CDR3 is CASSSPRLGIGEKLFF.

The J gene is TRBJ2-1, the V gene TRBV5-1. Germline CDR1 is SGHRS and CDR2 is YFSETQ. The CDR3 consists of 13 residues. CDR3: CASTLESYNEQFF.

The V and J genes are TRBV21-1 and TRBJ1-2; checking the TCRdb D call of TRBD1 is not possible without DNA. TRBV21-1 is reported as a pseudogene. The CDR3 is 13 residues long. The CDR3 spells CASSKGQGAGYTF.

CDR3 sequence: CASSPGWNTEAFF. This chain links TRBV12-3 or TRBV12-4 with TRBJ1-1; TCRdb gives TRBD1 as the D gene, but with no DNA this cannot be confirmed. There are 13 residues in the CDR3.

The rearrangement links TRBV29-1 to TRBJ2-1; TCRdb picks TRBD2, but there is no DNA to check that call. Per the germline V gene, CDR1 is SQVTM and CDR2 is ANQGSEA. The CDR3 sequence is 12 residues long. The CDR3 region is CSVAPSGGPEFF.

The chain carries TRBV19 and TRBJ2-2. Germline CDR1 and CDR2: LNHDA and SQIVND (reference sequence). The CDR3 has 13 residues. Here the CDR3 reads CASRSRSTGELFF. Supplemented by reference TRBV19 and TRBJ2-2, the full variable domain reads DGGITQSPKYLFRKEGQNVTLSCEQNLNHDAMYWYRQDPGQGLRLIYYSQIVNDFQKGDIAEGYSVSREKKESFPLTVTSAQKNPTAFYLCASRSRSTGELFFGEGSRLTVL.

This CDR3 reads CASSLDPGGPNTDTQYF. The genes are TRBV28 and TRBJ2-3; lacking DNA, the TRBD2 call made by TCRdb goes unchecked. Germline V gene data show CDR1 as MDHEN and CDR2 as SYDVKM. The CDR3 is 17 amino acids.

The chain employs TRBV7-9 and TRBJ2-1; TCRdb's D call, TRBD1, is unchecked because there is no DNA. Per germline, CDR1 SEHNR and CDR2 FQNEAQ (reference sequence). This CDR3 region has 11 residues. The CDR3 protein is CASSFGTEQFF.

The chain couples TRBV5-6 to TRBJ2-3; TCRdb's assignment of TRBD1 cannot be checked, as there is no DNA. The CDR3 has 15 amino acids. Germline CDR1 is SGHDT and CDR2 is YYEEEE. This CDR3 reads CASSLLMGGTDTQYF.

This rearrangement joins TRBV28 to TRBJ2-7; TCRdb names TRBD2, which stays unverified in the absence of DNA. The CDR3 has 16 residues. Germline V gene data show CDR1 as MDHEN and CDR2 as SYDVKM. CDR3 region: CASSRPEAGGPYEQYF.

The rearrangement joins TRBV7-9 to TRBJ2-1. Per germline, CDR1 SEHNR and CDR2 FQNEAQ (reference sequence). The CDR3 runs 12 residues. CDR3 loop: CASSLVENEQFF.

The V call is TRBV2, the J call TRBJ2-7; TCRdb gives TRBD1 as the D gene, but with no DNA this cannot be confirmed. This CDR3 spans 16 amino acids. Germline V gene sequence: CDR1 SNHLY, CDR2 FYNNEI. CDR3: CASSQKPTGGIYEQYF.

The chain links TRBV7-9 to TRBJ2-5; TCRdb designates TRBD1, a call that cannot be tested without DNA. The CDR3 loop spans 14 amino acids. Germline assignment: CDR1 SEHNR and CDR2 FQNEAQ (reference sequence). The CDR3 sequence is CASSLGQDQETQYF. Using reference TRBV7-9 and TRBJ2-5 for the parts outside the CDR3, the full variable domain is DTGVSQNPRHKITKRGQNVTFRCDPISEHNRLYWYRQTLGQGPEFLTYFQNEAQLEKSRLLSDRFSAERPKGSFSTLEIQRTEQGDSAMYLCASSLGQDQETQYFGPGTRLLVL.

The chain links TRBV7-9 to TRBJ2-7; the TCRdb D gene call, TRBD1, has no DNA to confirm it. Per germline, CDR1 SEHNR and CDR2 FQNEAQ (reference sequence). The CDR3 is 13 amino acids. The CDR3 region is CASRPGRNYEQYF.

The CDR3 region is CASSFGQLKETQYF. The chain employs TRBV12-3 or TRBV12-4 and TRBJ2-5. The CDR3 sequence is 14 residues long.

V usage is TRBV5-1 and J usage is TRBJ2-7; TCRdb designates TRBD1, a call that cannot be tested without DNA. The CDR3 covers 15 residues. Germline V lookup: CDR1 SGHRS, CDR2 YFSETQ. Here the CDR3 reads CASSLATGDRREQYF.